Listed below are T cell receptor beta chains from one sample, sequenced in a study of blood T cell repertoires in COVID-19. Clones were read by immunoSEQ multiplex PCR, and TCRdb kept only the in-frame ones, dropping some. In the table there are under 250,000 clones, approximately 82% of which are singletons. Sequenced input: peripheral blood. The receptors come from a man aged 40-55 years with active or convalescent COVID-19. Both conserved end residues are part of each CDR3. D genes are given only for firm matches. Clone size appears in some rows only: once, few, many, or a class for an expanded clone.

d_call,v_call,clone_size,j_call,cdr3_nt,cdr3_aa
-,TRBV19,-,TRBJ2-1,TGTGCCAGTAGTATGAAGAGAGCGGTCTCCTACAATGAGCAGTTCTTC,CASSMKRAVSYNEQFF
-,TRBV20-1,-,TRBJ1-1,TGCAGTGCTAGTCGTTCCAATACAGGGTCCACTGAAGCTTTCTTT,CSASRSNTGSTEAFF
-,TRBV28,-,TRBJ1-2,TGTGCCAGCAACTCCGGACAGCCGTCTAACTATGGCTACACCTTC,CASNSGQPSNYGYTF
-,TRBV5-1,-,TRBJ1-1,TGCGCCAGCAGTCTACAGGACAGGAACACTGAAGCTTTCTTT,CASSLQDRNTEAFF
-,TRBV19,-,TRBJ1-5,TGTGCCAGTAGTGGGGGGGTCCGACAGCCCCAGCATTTT,CASSGGVRQPQHF
-,TRBV27,-,TRBJ1-2,TGTGCCAGCAGGCCGGGGCAGGGGATTCGGGGCTACACCTTC,CASRPGQGIRGYTF
TRBD1,TRBV12-5,-,TRBJ1-4,TGTGCTAGTGGGCAGGGACAGATCGGTGAAAAACTGTTTTTT,CASGQGQIGEKLFF
-,TRBV25-1,-,TRBJ1-2,TGTGCCAGCAGTGTGTCGGGGGGCTCTAGCTATGGCTACACCTTC,CASSVSGGSSYGYTF
TRBD1,TRBV14,few,TRBJ1-2,TGTGCCAGCAGCCAAGTGGGACAGGGGTCCTATGGCTACACCTTC,CASSQVGQGSYGYTF
-,TRBV18,-,TRBJ2-1,TGTGCCAGCTCACTTCGGACGGACAGCTCCTACAATGAGCAGTTCTTC,CASSLRTDSSYNEQFF
-,TRBV10-3,-,TRBJ2-1,TGTGCCATCAGTAACCCGACGACGGGTCTCTCCTACAATGAGCAGTTCTTC,CAISNPTTGLSYNEQFF
-,TRBV5-4,-,TRBJ2-3,TGTGCCAGCAGCACTAGCACAGATACGCAGTATTTT,CASSTSTDTQYF
-,TRBV7-2,-,TRBJ1-4,TGTGCCAGCAGCCGCGGGAGGGCGGATGAAAAACTGTTTTTT,CASSRGRADEKLFF
TRBD2,TRBV11-2,-,TRBJ2-2,TGTGCCAGCAGCCCCCCCAAAACTAGCGGGAGGAACACCGGGGAGCTGTTTTTT,CASSPPKTSGRNTGELFF
-,TRBV6-5,-,TRBJ1-2,TGTGCCAGCAGTTACTCCCCAGAATATGGCTACACCTTC,CASSYSPEYGYTF
TRBD1,TRBV6-5,-,TRBJ1-4,TGTGCCAGCACGAAACAGGGGGGAGGTTTTGAAAAACTGTTTTTT,CASTKQGGGFEKLFF
TRBD1,TRBV10-3,-,TRBJ2-2,TGTGCCATCAGGCGGACAGGGACGAGTAGCGGGGAGCTGTTTTTT,CAIRRTGTSSGELFF
-,TRBV27,-,TRBJ1-1,TGTGCCAGCAGTTTATGGGCGGGGATGAACACTGAAGCTTTCTTT,CASSLWAGMNTEAFF
-,TRBV18,-,TRBJ2-1,TGTGCCAGCTCACCTAGGGATCAGGGCTACAATGAGCAGTTCTTC,CASSPRDQGYNEQFF
TRBD1,TRBV19,-,TRBJ2-5,TGTGCCAGTAGTACGACAGGGGGCAAGGTGACCCAGTACTTC,CASSTTGGKVTQYF
TRBD1,TRBV4-2,-,TRBJ2-7,TGTGCCAGCAGCCAAGCGAGTGGGACAGGGGCTGGCGAGCAGTACTTC,CASSQASGTGAGEQYF
-,TRBV5-6,many,TRBJ1-1,TGTGCCAGCAGCTTGCTAAGTAACACTGAAGCTTTCTTT,CASSLLSNTEAFF
-,TRBV2,-,TRBJ1-3,TGTGCCAGCAGTGGCAGCTCTGGAAACACCATATATTTT,CASSGSSGNTIYF
TRBD1,TRBV30,-,TRBJ1-4,TGTGCCTGGAGTGACGGGACAGGGAATGAAAAACTGTTTTTT,CAWSDGTGNEKLFF
-,TRBV5-1,-,TRBJ1-5,TGCGCCAGCAGCTTGGGACCGAAGGGGCAACAGCCCCAGCATTTT,CASSLGPKGQQPQHF
-,TRBV6-2/TRBV6-3,-,TRBJ1-2,TGTGCCAGCAGTTCCGAATTCGCGGACAGAAACTATGGCTACACCTTC,CASSSEFADRNYGYTF
-,TRBV27,-,TRBJ2-1,TGTGCCAGTACCTGGACAGCCTCAAATGAGCAGTTCTTC,CASTWTASNEQFF
TRBD2,TRBV9,few,TRBJ2-5,TGTGCCAGCAGCCGTAGCGGGAGCACCCAAGAGACCCAGTACTTC,CASSRSGSTQETQYF
-,TRBV12-5,-,TRBJ2-3,TGTGCTAGTGGTTTGGCTCAGTGGCCTGACACAGATACGCAGTATTTT,CASGLAQWPDTDTQYF
TRBD1,TRBV7-9,-,TRBJ2-1,TGTGCCAGCAGCATACAGGGGGCGAGTTACCGCAATGAGCAGTTCTTC,CASSIQGASYRNEQFF
-,TRBV6-2/TRBV6-3,-,TRBJ1-6,TGTGCCAGCAGCCCCCAGGGGATCAATTCACCCCTCCACTTT,CASSPQGINSPLHF
-,TRBV24-1,few,TRBJ1-2,TGTGCCACCAGTGACTCCCTCCGGGACGAGGAGGGCTATGGCTACACCTTC,CATSDSLRDEEGYGYTF
-,TRBV30,-,TRBJ1-2,TGTGCCTGGAGTGTCCCGGGGGGGGGCAGCTATGGCTACACCTTC,CAWSVPGGGSYGYTF
-,TRBV11-3,-,TRBJ2-2,TGTGCCAGCAGACTGAACTCCGGGGAGCTGTTTTTT,CASRLNSGELFF
-,TRBV6-5,-,TRBJ1-6,TGTGCCAGCAGGAAGACTCGGAACTATAATTCACCCCTCCACTTT,CASRKTRNYNSPLHF
TRBD1,TRBV7-9,-,TRBJ1-2,TGTGCCAGCAGCTTAGGGACAGGCCCTGGGGGCTACACCTTC,CASSLGTGPGGYTF
-,TRBV19,-,TRBJ2-7,TGTGCCAGTAGTATAACACAAAGCGGCTACGAGCAGTACTTC,CASSITQSGYEQYF
TRBD1,TRBV19,-,TRBJ1-1,TGTGCCACCACAGGGGGGATGAACACTGAAGCTTTCTTT,CATTGGMNTEAFF
-,TRBV10-3,-,TRBJ2-2,TGTGCCATCGGGCGCGACGCGAACACCGGGGAGCTGTTTTTT,CAIGRDANTGELFF
-,TRBV5-4,-,TRBJ1-4,TGTGCCAGCAGCCCCTCCGGAGGGAAGGAAAAACTGTTTTTT,CASSPSGGKEKLFF